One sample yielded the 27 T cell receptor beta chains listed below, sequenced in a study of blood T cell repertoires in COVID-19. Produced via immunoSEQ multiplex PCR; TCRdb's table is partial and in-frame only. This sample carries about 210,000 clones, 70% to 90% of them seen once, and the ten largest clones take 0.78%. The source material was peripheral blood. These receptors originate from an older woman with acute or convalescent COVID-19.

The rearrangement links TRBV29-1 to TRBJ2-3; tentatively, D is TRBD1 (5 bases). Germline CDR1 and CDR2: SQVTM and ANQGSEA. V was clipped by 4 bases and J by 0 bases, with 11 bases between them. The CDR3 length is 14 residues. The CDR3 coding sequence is TGCAGCGTTGTACAGGCCCATAGCACAGATACGCAGTATTTT. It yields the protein CSVVQAHSTDTQYF.

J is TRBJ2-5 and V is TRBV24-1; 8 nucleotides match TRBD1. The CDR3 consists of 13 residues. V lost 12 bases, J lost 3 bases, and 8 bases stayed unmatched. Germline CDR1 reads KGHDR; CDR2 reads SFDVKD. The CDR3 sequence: CAAIQGAEETQYF. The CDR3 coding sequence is TGTGCCGCGATCCAGGGGGCAGAAGAGACCCAGTACTTC.

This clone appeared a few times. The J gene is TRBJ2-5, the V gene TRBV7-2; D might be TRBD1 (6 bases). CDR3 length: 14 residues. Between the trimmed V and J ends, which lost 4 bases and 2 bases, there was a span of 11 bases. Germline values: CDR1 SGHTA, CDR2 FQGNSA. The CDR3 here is CASSYNRDQETQYF. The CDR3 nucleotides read TGTGCCAGCAGCTATAACAGGGATCAAGAGACCCAGTACTTC. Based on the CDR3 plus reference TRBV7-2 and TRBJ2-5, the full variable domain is GAGVSQSPSNKVTEKGKDVELRCDPISGHTALYWYRQSLGQGLEFLIYFQGNSAPDKSGLPSDRFSAERTGGSVSTLTIQRTQQEDSAVYLCASSYNRDQETQYFGPGTRLLVL.

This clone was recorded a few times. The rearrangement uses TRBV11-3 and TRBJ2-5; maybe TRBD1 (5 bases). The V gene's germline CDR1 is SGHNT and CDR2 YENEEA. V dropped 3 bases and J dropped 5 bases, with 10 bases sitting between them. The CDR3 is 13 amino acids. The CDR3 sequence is CASSFWKGETQYF. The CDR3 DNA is TGTGCCAGCAGCTTTTGGAAGGGGGAGACCCAGTACTTC.

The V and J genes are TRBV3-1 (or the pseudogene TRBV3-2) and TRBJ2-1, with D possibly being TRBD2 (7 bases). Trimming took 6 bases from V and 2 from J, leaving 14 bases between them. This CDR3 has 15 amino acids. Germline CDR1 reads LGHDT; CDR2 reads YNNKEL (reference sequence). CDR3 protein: CASSVRGGTYNEQFF. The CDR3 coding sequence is TGTGCCAGCAGTGTGAGGGGGGGAACCTACAATGAGCAGTTCTTC.

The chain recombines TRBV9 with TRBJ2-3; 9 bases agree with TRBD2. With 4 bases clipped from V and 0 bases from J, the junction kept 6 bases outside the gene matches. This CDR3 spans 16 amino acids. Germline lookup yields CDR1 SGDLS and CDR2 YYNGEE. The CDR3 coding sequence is TGTGCCAGCAGCCCCGGGACTAGCACTAGCACAGATACGCAGTATTTT. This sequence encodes CASSPGTSTSTDTQYF.

CDR3 coding DNA: TGTGCCACCAGGTTTAGACAGACCGGGGGCTACACCTTC. Its protein product is CATRFRQTGGYTF. The rearrangement joins TRBV15 to TRBJ1-2; perhaps TRBD1 as D (5 bases). Germline V gene lookup returns CDR1 LNHNV and CDR2 YYDKDF (reference sequence). The ends were cut back, 6 bases at V and 8 bases at J, with 16 bases in the middle. The CDR3 extends over 13 amino acids.

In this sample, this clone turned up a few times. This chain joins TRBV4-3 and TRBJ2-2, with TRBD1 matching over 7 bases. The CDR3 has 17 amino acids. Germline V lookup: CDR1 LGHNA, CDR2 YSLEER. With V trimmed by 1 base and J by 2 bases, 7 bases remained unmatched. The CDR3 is CASSQGGRGGNTGELFF. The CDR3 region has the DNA TGCGCCAGCAGCCAAGGAGGGAGAGGGGGCAACACCGGGGAGCTGTTTTTT.

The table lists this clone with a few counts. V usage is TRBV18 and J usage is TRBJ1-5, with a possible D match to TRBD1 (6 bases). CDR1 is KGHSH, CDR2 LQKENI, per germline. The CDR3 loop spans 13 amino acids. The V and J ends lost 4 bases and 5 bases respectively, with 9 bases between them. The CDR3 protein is CASSQAGDQPQHF. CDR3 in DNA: TGTGCCAGCTCACAGGCAGGGGATCAGCCCCAGCATTTT.

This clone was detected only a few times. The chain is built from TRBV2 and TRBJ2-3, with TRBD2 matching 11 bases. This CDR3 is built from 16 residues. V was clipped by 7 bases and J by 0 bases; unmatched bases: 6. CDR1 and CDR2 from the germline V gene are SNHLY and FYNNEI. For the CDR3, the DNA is TGTGCCAGCAAGAAGACTAGCGGGGCTAGCACAGATACGCAGTATTTT. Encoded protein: CASKKTSGASTDTQYF.

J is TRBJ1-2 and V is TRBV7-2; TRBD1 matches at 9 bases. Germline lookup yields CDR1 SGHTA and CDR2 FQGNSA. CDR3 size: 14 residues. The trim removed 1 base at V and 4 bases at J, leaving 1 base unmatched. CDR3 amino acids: CASSLGGQGYGYTF. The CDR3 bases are TGTGCCAGCAGCTTAGGGGGACAGGGCTATGGCTACACCTTC.

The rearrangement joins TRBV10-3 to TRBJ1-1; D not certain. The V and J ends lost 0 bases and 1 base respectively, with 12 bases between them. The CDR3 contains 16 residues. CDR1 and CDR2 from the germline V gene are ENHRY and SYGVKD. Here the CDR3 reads CAISESPLGRNTEAFF. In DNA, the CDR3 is TGTGCCATCAGTGAGTCGCCTCTGGGGAGGAACACTGAAGCTTTCTTT.

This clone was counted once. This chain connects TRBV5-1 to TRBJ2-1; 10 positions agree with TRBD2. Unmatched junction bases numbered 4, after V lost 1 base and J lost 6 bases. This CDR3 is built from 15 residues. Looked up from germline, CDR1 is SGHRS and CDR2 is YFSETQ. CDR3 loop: CASSLPGLAINEQFF. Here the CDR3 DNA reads TGCGCCAGCAGCTTGCCGGGACTAGCGATCAATGAGCAGTTCTTC.

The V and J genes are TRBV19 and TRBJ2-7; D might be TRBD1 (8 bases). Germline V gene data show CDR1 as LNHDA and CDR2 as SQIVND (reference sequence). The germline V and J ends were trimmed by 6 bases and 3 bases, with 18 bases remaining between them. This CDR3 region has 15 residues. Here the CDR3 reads CASSSGQGGNYEQYF. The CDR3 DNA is TGTGCCAGTAGCTCCGGACAGGGAGGGAACTACGAGCAGTACTTC.

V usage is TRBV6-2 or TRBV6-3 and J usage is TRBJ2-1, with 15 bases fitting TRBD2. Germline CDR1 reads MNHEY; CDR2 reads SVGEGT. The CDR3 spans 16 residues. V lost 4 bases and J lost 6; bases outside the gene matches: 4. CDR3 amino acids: CASSWGLAGGRNEQFF. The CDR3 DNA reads TGTGCCAGCAGTTGGGGACTAGCGGGAGGACGCAATGAGCAGTTCTTC.

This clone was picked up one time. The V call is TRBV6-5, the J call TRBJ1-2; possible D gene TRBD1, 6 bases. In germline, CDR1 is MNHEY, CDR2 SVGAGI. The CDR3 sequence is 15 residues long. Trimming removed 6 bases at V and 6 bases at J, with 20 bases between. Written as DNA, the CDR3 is TGTGCCAGCAGAGAGATTGGACAGCCGATGGATGGCTACACCTTC. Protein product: CASREIGQPMDGYTF.

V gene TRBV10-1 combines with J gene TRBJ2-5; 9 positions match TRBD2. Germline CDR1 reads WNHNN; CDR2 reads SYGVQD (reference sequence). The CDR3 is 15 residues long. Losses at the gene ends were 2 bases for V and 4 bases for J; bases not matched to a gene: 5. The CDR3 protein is CASSERAGGGETQYF. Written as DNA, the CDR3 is TGCGCCAGCAGTGAGAGAGCGGGAGGTGGAGAGACCCAGTACTTC.

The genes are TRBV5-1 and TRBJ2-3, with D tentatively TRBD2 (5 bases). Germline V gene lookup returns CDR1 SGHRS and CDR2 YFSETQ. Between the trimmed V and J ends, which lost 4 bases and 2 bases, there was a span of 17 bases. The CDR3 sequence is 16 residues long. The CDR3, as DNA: TGCGCCAGCAGCCCAGAGCGGAGTATAAACACAGATACGCAGTATTTT. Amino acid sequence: CASSPERSINTDTQYF.

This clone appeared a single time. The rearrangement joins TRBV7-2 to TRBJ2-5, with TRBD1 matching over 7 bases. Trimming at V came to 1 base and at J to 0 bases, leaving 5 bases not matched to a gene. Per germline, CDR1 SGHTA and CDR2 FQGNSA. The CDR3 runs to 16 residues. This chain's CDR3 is CASSLGDRSYQETQYF. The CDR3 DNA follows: TGTGCCAGCAGCTTAGGGGACAGATCCTACCAAGAGACCCAGTACTTC.

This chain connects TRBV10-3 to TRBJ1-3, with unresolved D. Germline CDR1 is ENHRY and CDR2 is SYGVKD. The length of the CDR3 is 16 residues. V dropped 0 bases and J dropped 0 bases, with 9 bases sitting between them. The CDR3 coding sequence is TGTGCCATCAGTGAGTCGGGTGACATCTCTGGAAACACCATATATTTT. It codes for CAISESGDISGNTIYF.

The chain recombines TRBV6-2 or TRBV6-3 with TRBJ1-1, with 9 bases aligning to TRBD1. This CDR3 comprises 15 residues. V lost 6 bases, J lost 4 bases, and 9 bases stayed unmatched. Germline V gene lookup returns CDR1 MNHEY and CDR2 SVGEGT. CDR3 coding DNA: TGTGCCAGCAGCCTGATGGACAGGGGTAGCACTGAAGCTTTCTTT. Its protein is CASSLMDRGSTEAFF.

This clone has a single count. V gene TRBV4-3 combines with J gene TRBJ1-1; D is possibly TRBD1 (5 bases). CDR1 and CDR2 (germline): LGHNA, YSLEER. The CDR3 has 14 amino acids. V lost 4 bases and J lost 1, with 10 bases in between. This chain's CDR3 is CASSPQGGNTEAFF. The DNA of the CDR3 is TGCGCCAGCAGCCCTCAGGGAGGGAACACTGAAGCTTTCTTT.

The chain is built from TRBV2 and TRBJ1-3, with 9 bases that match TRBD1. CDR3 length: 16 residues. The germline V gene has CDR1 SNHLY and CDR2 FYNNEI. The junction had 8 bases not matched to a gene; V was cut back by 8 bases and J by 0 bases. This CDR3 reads CASWPGQGLSGNTIYF. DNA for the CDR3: TGTGCCAGCTGGCCGGGACAGGGCCTCTCTGGAAACACCATATATTTT.

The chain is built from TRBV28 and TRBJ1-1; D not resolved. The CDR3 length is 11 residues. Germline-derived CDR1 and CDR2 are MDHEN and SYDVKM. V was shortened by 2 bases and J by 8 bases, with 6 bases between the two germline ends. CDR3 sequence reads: CASSLLSEAFF. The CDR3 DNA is TGTGCCAGCAGTTTACTCTCCGAAGCTTTCTTT.

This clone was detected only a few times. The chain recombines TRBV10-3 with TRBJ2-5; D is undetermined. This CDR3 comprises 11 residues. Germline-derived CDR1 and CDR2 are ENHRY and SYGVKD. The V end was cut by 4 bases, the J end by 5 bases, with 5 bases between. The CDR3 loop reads CAISVQETQYF. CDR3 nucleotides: TGTGCCATCAGTGTACAGGAGACCCAGTACTTC.

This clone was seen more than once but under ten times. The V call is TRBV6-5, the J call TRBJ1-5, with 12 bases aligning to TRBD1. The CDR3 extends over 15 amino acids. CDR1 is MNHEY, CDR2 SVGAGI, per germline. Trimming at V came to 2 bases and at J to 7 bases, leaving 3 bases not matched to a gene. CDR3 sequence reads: CASSYGTGGGQPQHF. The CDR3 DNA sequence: TGTGCCAGCAGTTACGGGACAGGGGGCGGACAGCCCCAGCATTTT.

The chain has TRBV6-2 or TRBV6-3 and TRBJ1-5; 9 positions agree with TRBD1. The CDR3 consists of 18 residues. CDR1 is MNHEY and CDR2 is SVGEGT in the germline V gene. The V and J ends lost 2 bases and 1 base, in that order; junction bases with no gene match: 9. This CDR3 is CASSYESGQGLSNQPQHF. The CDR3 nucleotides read TGTGCCAGCAGTTACGAGTCGGGACAGGGATTAAGCAATCAGCCCCAGCATTTT.